A selection of T cell receptor beta chains follows, all from one sample in a study of somatic mutations in cytotoxic T cells in rheumatoid arthritis. Clones were read by immunoSEQ multiplex PCR, and TCRdb kept only the in-frame ones, dropping some. The profile shows about 7,400 clones, around 87% of them singletons. The material sequenced was CD8+ T cells sorted from blood. These receptor sequences come from a woman in her sixties or seventies with rheumatoid arthritis. The CDR3 runs from the conserved cysteine through the conserved F or W. The D gene is left open where the match is weak. Size is omitted from some rows. Given values are once, few, many or a class for expanded clones.

D gene	clone size	V gene	J gene	CDR3 protein	CDR3 DNA
.	.	TRBV13	TRBJ2-1	CASSLGGSDEQFF	TGTGCCAGCAGCTTAGGCGGGAGCGATGAGCAGTTCTTC
TRBD1	.	TRBV19	TRBJ2-7	CASSRQGGENEQYF	TGTGCCAGTAGTCGACAGGGTGGAGAAAACGAGCAGTACTTC
TRBD2	.	TRBV7-6	TRBJ2-7	CASSLSGGYPYEQYF	TGTGCCAGCAGCTTGAGCGGGGGGTATCCCTACGAGCAGTACTTC
TRBD2	.	TRBV13	TRBJ2-7	CASSLGLAGGSPYEQYF	TGTGCCAGCAGCTTAGGGCTAGCGGGGGGCAGTCCCTACGAGCAGTACTTC
TRBD1	.	TRBV9	TRBJ1-4	CASSPGQATNEKLFF	TGTGCCAGCAGCCCCGGACAGGCAACTAATGAAAAACTGTTTTTT
TRBD2	.	TRBV9	TRBJ2-1	CASGQTSGMANEQFF	TGTGCCAGCGGACAGACTAGCGGGATGGCCAATGAGCAGTTCTTC
.	few	TRBV7-2	TRBJ1-4	CASSSSTGGEKLFF	TGTGCCAGCAGCTCCTCGACTGGCGGTGAAAAACTGTTTTTT
.	.	TRBV10-2	TRBJ1-2	CASSETENYGYTF	TGCGCCAGCAGTGAGACAGAGAACTATGGCTACACCTTC
TRBD1	.	TRBV4-2	TRBJ1-1	CASSLEQGVDTEAFF	TGTGCCAGCAGCCTCGAACAGGGGGTTGACACTGAAGCTTTCTTT
.	.	TRBV6-6	TRBJ1-6	CATGQSNSYNSPLHF	TGTGCCACCGGACAAAGCAACTCCTATAATTCACCCCTCCACTTT
TRBD1	.	TRBV4-1	TRBJ1-5	CASSQGPGTANQPQHF	TGCGCCAGCAGCCAAGGGCCCGGGACAGCAAATCAGCCCCAGCATTTT
TRBD2	few	TRBV9	TRBJ2-7	CASSWSSGGYEQYF	TGTGCCAGCAGCTGGTCCAGCGGGGGCTACGAGCAGTACTTC
TRBD2	once	TRBV29-1	TRBJ2-3	CSVAGGSSSTDTQYF	TGCAGCGTTGCCGGGGGGTCCTCTAGCACAGATACGCAGTATTTT
.	.	TRBV4-2	TRBJ1-1	CASSQVLGHLKGMNTEAFF	TGTGCCAGCAGCCAAGTTCTGGGACACCTAAAAGGGATGAACACTGAAGCTTTCTTT
TRBD1	.	TRBV6-5	TRBJ2-7	CASSYPAGQGSYEQYF	TGTGCCAGCAGTTACCCCGCGGGACAGGGGTCCTACGAGCAGTACTTC
TRBD1	.	TRBV18	TRBJ2-6	CASSPEGGWVLSGANVLTF	TGTGCCAGCTCACCAGAAGGGGGCTGGGTGCTTTCTGGGGCCAACGTCCTGACTTTC
.	.	TRBV10-2	TRBJ1-4	CASIGGANEKLFF	TGCGCCAGCATAGGGGGTGCAAATGAAAAACTGTTTTTT
TRBD1	.	TRBV5-4	TRBJ1-6	CASSWDRENNSPLHF	TGTGCCAGCAGCTGGGACAGGGAGAATAATTCACCCCTCCACTTT
TRBD2	.	TRBV7-7	TRBJ2-5	CASSLAQTSGRYQETQYF	TGTGCTAGCAGCTTAGCTCAGACTAGCGGGAGGTACCAAGAGACCCAGTACTTC
TRBD1	.	TRBV7-2	TRBJ1-4	CASSSPTGNEKLFF	TGTGCCAGCAGCTCTCCGACAGGGAATGAAAAACTGTTTTTT
TRBD2	.	TRBV6-4	TRBJ2-1	CASSVAGERNEQFF	TGTGCCAGCAGTGTTGCGGGAGAACGGAATGAGCAGTTCTTC
.	.	TRBV25-1	TRBJ1-4	CASSDSRKGLNEKLFF	TGTGCCAGCAGTGACTCCCGTAAGGGACTTAATGAAAAACTGTTTTTT
.	.	TRBV10-3	TRBJ2-7	CAISESADSYEQYF	TGTGCCATCAGTGAGTCGGCCGACTCCTACGAGCAGTACTTC